These 17 T cell receptor beta chains came from one sample sequenced in a study of PD-L1 blockade in urothelial cancer. TCRdb's table, derived via immunoSEQ multiplex PCR, lists solely in-frame clones and lacks some. The table shows 20,000 to 30,000 clones, with about 88% occurring only once. The sample here was PBMCs, taken around atezolizumab (anti-PD-L1) treatment. The receptors derive from a man aged 55 to 70 with urothelial cancer.

V and J are TRBV12-5 and TRBJ1-3; D is unclear. The germline V gene encodes CDR1 LGHNT and CDR2 FRNRAP. This CDR3 region has 16 residues. V gave up 6 bases and J gave up 0 bases, with 15 bases separating them. CDR3 region: CASGYRPDISGNTIYF. The CDR3, as DNA: TGTGCTAGTGGCTATCGCCCCGACATCTCTGGAAACACCATATATTTT.

This clone was seen only once. Germline and junction disagree at one end, which may indicate a read error. The V call is TRBV7-2, the J call TRBJ2-2; 7 bases match TRBD2. From germline, CDR1 is SGHTA and CDR2 FQGNSA. The length of the CDR3 is 16 residues. CDR3 residues: CASRLAAGANTGELFF. The DNA of the CDR3 is TGTGCCAGCAGGTTAGCGGCGGGGGCGAACACCGGGGAGCTGTTTTTT.

The chain carries TRBV12-5 and TRBJ2-5, with 8 bases identical to TRBD2. Germline trimming cut 0 bases from V and 5 bases from J; bases unmatched to any gene: 5. Germline V gene data show CDR1 as LGHNT and CDR2 as FRNRAP. The CDR3 sequence is 15 residues long. The CDR3 here is CASGLVLSGSETQYF. The CDR3 region has the DNA TGTGCTAGTGGTTTGGTACTAAGCGGGAGTGAGACCCAGTACTTC.

The rearrangement links TRBV10-3 to TRBJ1-4; TRBD1 matches at 8 bases. CDR3 length: 14 amino acids. Per the germline V gene, CDR1 is ENHRY and CDR2 is SYGVKD. V lost 6 bases, J lost 6 bases, and 6 bases stayed unmatched. Here the CDR3 reads CAISGGQGDEKLFF. DNA of the CDR3: TGTGCCATCAGCGGAGGACAGGGAGATGAAAAACTGTTTTTT.

The chain combines TRBV11-1 with TRBJ1-5; possibly TRBD1 for D (5 bases). The germline CDR1 and CDR2 sequences are SGHAT and FQDESV (reference sequence). Deletions cut 5 bases from V and 2 bases from J, with 10 bases between. CDR3 length: 14 amino acids. CDR3 nucleotide sequence: TGTGCCAGCAGCAAAGACAGAGGCAATCAGCCCCAGCATTTT. As protein: CASSKDRGNQPQHF.

This sequence joins TRBV10-3 and TRBJ1-2; no definite D call. Trimming cost V 0 bases and J 5 bases, with 16 bases left between them. There are 16 residues in the CDR3. CDR1 and CDR2 (germline): ENHRY, SYGVKD. CDR3 in DNA: TGTGCCATCAGTGAGTCCGGGATTATCCTCACATATGGCTACACCTTC. The encoded protein is CAISESGIILTYGYTF.

The chain employs TRBV5-6 and TRBJ1-1, with D possibly TRBD1 on 5 matching bases. Trimming pared 4 bases from V and 6 bases from J, leaving 13 bases between. There are 13 residues in the CDR3. Germline CDR1 reads SGHDT; CDR2 reads YYEEEE. This CDR3 reads CASSTTSGPEAFF. For the CDR3, the DNA is TGTGCCAGCAGCACGACTTCAGGGCCTGAAGCTTTCTTT.

The chain has TRBV27 and TRBJ2-2; 10 bases are a match to TRBD2. This CDR3 region has 17 residues. The V and J ends lost 6 bases and 3 bases, in that order; junction bases with no gene match: 10. Germline V gives CDR1 MNHEY, CDR2 SMNVEV (reference sequence). CDR3: CASSVETSGFDTGELFF. The CDR3, as DNA: TGTGCCAGCAGCGTCGAGACTAGCGGGTTTGACACCGGGGAGCTGTTTTTT.

CDR3 nucleotide sequence: TGTGCCTGGAGCGCCGGGACAGGGACCTACGAGCAGTACTTC. It codes for CAWSAGTGTYEQYF. This chain connects TRBV30 to TRBJ2-7; 9 bases agree with TRBD1. Germline assignment: CDR1 GTSNPN and CDR2 SVGIG (reference sequence). The CDR3 contains 14 residues. With 3 bases clipped from V and 2 bases from J, the junction kept 5 bases outside the gene matches.

This clone was recorded a few times. The chain is built from TRBV10-1 and TRBJ2-2; D gene ambiguous. The CDR3 has 11 residues. Trimming removed 2 bases at V and 7 bases at J, with 2 bases between. CDR1 and CDR2 (germline): WNHNN, SYGVQD (reference sequence). This chain's CDR3 is CASSEHGELFF. The CDR3, as DNA: TGCGCCAGCAGTGAGCACGGGGAGCTGTTTTTT.

This rearrangement joins TRBV30 to TRBJ1-2, with 8 bases fitting TRBD1. Germline trimming cut 3 bases from V and 4 bases from J; bases unmatched to any gene: 7. Germline V gene sequence: CDR1 GTSNPN, CDR2 SVGIG (reference sequence). The CDR3 sequence is 14 residues long. CDR3 sequence reads: CAWRRQGFTYGYTF. The CDR3 bases are TGTGCCTGGAGGCGACAGGGGTTTACCTATGGCTACACCTTC.

This rearrangement joins TRBV11-2 to TRBJ1-1; D is unresolved. This CDR3 is built from 13 residues. Trimming shortened V by 1 base and J by 1 base, and 4 bases separated the two germline ends. CDR1 SGHAT and CDR2 FQNNGV come from the germline V gene. The CDR3 DNA reads as TGTGCCAGCAGCTTAGGAGGGAACACTGAAGCTTTCTTT. Its protein is CASSLGGNTEAFF.

This rearrangement joins TRBV6-5 to TRBJ1-1; the D gene is possibly TRBD1 (5 bases). V was cut by 4 bases and J by 6 bases, with 9 bases left in between. CDR1 is MNHEY, CDR2 SVGAGI, per germline. This CDR3 has 12 amino acids. CDR3: CASSFRDSEAFF. The CDR3 DNA follows: TGTGCCAGCAGTTTCCGGGACTCTGAAGCTTTCTTT.

The V call is TRBV19, the J call TRBJ2-2; D perhaps matches TRBD1 (5 bases). V was pared by 2 bases and J by 6 bases, with 10 bases between. CDR1 LNHDA and CDR2 SQIVND come from the germline V gene (reference sequence). CDR3 size: 14 residues. The CDR3 region is CASSILPGSGELFF. In DNA, the CDR3 is TGTGCCAGTAGTATACTTCCAGGGTCCGGGGAGCTGTTTTTT.

V usage is TRBV5-5 and J usage is TRBJ2-6, with a weak D call TRBD2 (6 bases). V lost 0 bases and J 2 bases, leaving 6 bases between the germline ends. There are 15 residues in the CDR3. The germline V gene encodes CDR1 SGHKS and CDR2 YYEKEE (reference sequence). The CDR3 DNA follows: TGTGCCAGCAGCTTGGGGGGGGCTGGGGCCAACGTCCTGACTTTC. Amino acids: CASSLGGAGANVLTF.

The V gene is TRBV9, the J gene TRBJ1-4; TRBD1 agrees at 7 bases. Germline V CDR1 and CDR2: SGDLS, YYNGEE. The V and J ends lost 3 bases and 5 bases, in that order; junction bases with no gene match: 7. The CDR3 extends over 15 amino acids. CDR3 loop: CASSALDRANEKLFF. CDR3 coding DNA: TGTGCCAGCAGCGCCTTAGACAGGGCGAATGAAAAACTGTTTTTT.

This chain links TRBV10-3 with TRBJ2-6; TRBD2 aligns across 11 bases. Germline loops: CDR1 ENHRY, CDR2 SYGVKD. J gave up 10 bases and V 3 bases, and 8 bases lay outside the gene matches. CDR3 length: 16 amino acids. The CDR3 loop is CAISDLAGGSRNVLTF. DNA for the CDR3: TGTGCCATCAGTGACCTAGCGGGGGGTTCCCGAAACGTCCTGACTTTC.